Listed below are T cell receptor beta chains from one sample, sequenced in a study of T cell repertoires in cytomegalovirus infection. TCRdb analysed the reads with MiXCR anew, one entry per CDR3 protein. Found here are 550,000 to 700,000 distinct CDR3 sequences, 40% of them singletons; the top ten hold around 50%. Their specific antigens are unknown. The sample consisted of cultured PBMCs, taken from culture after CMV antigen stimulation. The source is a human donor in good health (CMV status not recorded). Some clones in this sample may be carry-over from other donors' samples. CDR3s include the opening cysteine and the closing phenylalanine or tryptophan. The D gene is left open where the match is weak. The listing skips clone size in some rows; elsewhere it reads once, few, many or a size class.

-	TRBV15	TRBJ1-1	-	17	TGTGCCACCAGCAGAGATCCAAAACTTGGGTGGAACACTGAAGCTTTCTTT	CATSRDPKLGWNTEAFF
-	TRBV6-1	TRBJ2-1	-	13	TGTGCCAGCAGTGAAGCGGGTGGGTGGCTGCAGTTCTTC	CASSEAGGWLQFF
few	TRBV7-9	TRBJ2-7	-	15	TGTGCCAGCAGCTTAGCCCGCTATGGAGTTTACGAGCAGTACTTC	CASSLARYGVYEQYF
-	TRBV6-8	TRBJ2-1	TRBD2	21	TGTGGCAGCAGTTACGGTACCGGGACTAGCGAACGCTTCTCATCCTACAATGAGCAGTTCTTC	CGSSYGTGTSERFSSYNEQFF
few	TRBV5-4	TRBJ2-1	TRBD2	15	TGTGCCAGCAGCTTGTTGTGGACTAGCGACAATGAGCAGTTCTTC	CASSLLWTSDNEQFF
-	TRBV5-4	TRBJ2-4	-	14	TGTGCCAGCAGTCTGAGGGCAGGTCAGAACATTCAGTACTTC	CASSLRAGQNIQYF
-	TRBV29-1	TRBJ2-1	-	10	TGCAGCGTTCTTACCAATGAGCAGTTCTTC	CSVLTNEQFF
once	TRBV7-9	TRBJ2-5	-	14	TGTGCCAGCAGCTTCCCAACAGGGCGGGAGACCCAGTACTTC	CASSFPTGRETQYF
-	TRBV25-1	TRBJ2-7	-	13	TGTGCCAGCCAGCCCCTGCTTTCCTACGAGCAGTACTTC	CASQPLLSYEQYF
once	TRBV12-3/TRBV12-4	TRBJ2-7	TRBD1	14	TGTGCCAGCAGTCCAACGACAGGGCTCTACGAGCAGTACTTC	CASSPTTGLYEQYF
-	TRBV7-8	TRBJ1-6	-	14	TGTGCCAGCAGAGGTACGGGGACCTATTCACCCCTCCACTTT	CASRGTGTYSPLHF
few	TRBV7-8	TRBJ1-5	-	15	TGTGCCAGCAGCTTATTCAGGAGGAGTGAACAGCCCCAGCATTTT	CASSLFRRSEQPQHF
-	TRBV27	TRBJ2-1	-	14	TGTGCCAGCAGTCCCCACTCCGGGACCGAGGGGCAGTTCTTC	CASSPHSGTEGQFF
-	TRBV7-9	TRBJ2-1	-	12	TGTGCCAGCAGCTCCCTAGGGACTGGGCAGTTCTTC	CASSSLGTGQFF
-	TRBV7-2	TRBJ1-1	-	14	TGTGCCAGCAGCCCAGACGGGGGGCGGACTGAAGCTTTCTTT	CASSPDGGRTEAFF
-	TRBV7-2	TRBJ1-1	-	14	TGTGCCAGCAGCTTAGAGGCAGAGAACACTGAAGCTTTCTTT	CASSLEAENTEAFF